A selection of T cell receptor beta chains follows, all from one sample in a study of response to subunit inactivated influenza vaccine. MiXCR, applied by TCRdb to the RT-PCR reads, yields one record per CDR3 protein. The data show approximately 500,000 distinct CDR3 sequences, with over 10% seen just once and under 15% held by the top ten. Sequencing used PBMCs from blood, obtained 45 days after vaccination. The receptors derive from a man aged 45-65 years who received an inactivated influenza vaccine. The CDR3 runs from the conserved cysteine through the conserved F or W. D genes are given only for firm matches. Some rows mark clone size as missing; the rest say once, few, many or name a class of expanded clone.

d_gene,abundance,j_gene,v_gene,CDR3nt,CDR3aa
TRBD2,.,TRBJ2-1,TRBV5-1,TGCGCCAGCAGCTTGGCCTTAGCGGGGGATTACAATGAGCAGTTCTTC,CASSLALAGDYNEQFF
.,many,TRBJ2-1,TRBV6-1,TGTGCCAGCGCTAAACTAGTCTACAATGAGCAGTTCTTC,CASAKLVYNEQFF
TRBD2,few,TRBJ2-7,TRBV20-1,TGCAGTGCTAGACCTCAAGGGGGACTAGCGGTGGGCGAGCAGTACTTC,CSARPQGGLAVGEQYF
TRBD2,many,TRBJ2-2,TRBV5-6,TGTGCCAGCCTCTCCGGGGGGACCGGGGAGCTGTTTTTT,CASLSGGTGELFF
.,once,TRBJ2-5,TRBV20-1,TGCAGTGCTAGTCTGATGGGCCAAGAGACCCAGTACTTC,CSASLMGQETQYF
.,many,TRBJ2-7,TRBV12-3/TRBV12-4,TGTGCCAGCAGTTTAAACCCACTTATGCAGCAGTACTTC,CASSLNPLMQQYF
TRBD1,few,TRBJ2-7,TRBV5-1,TGCGCCAGCAGGTACGGACAGGCCGAGCAGTACTTC,CASRYGQAEQYF
TRBD2,.,TRBJ2-3,TRBV5-1,TGCGCCAGTTCGGCGGGAGGATACACAGATACGCAGTATTTT,CASSAGGYTDTQYF
TRBD1,few,TRBJ1-6,TRBV6-2/TRBV6-3,TGTGCCAGCACCATATCCGGGACAGGTGCCTCACCCCTCCACTTT,CASTISGTGASPLHF
TRBD2,many,TRBJ2-3,TRBV7-8,TGTGCCAGCAGCTTAACCGGGACTAGGGGCACAGATACGCAGTATTTT,CASSLTGTRGTDTQYF
.,.,TRBJ1-3,TRBV11-1,TGTGCCAGCAGCCCGAAATATGTGGTCAGGGGAGTCGGAAACACCATATATTTT,CASSPKYVVRGVGNTIYF
.,.,TRBJ2-2,TRBV7-9,TGTGCCAGCAGCTTCCGACAGAGCGTGCCCGGGGAGCTGTTTTTT,CASSFRQSVPGELFF
.,.,TRBJ2-7,TRBV5-6,TGTGCCAGCATAAAACAGGGCTCATCTGGCGAGCAGTACTTC,CASIKQGSSGEQYF
.,.,TRBJ1-1,TRBV7-6,TGTGCCAGCACCTTGGAGGCTGGCTCGTCCATGAACACTGAAGCTTTCTTT,CASTLEAGSSMNTEAFF
TRBD1,.,TRBJ1-6,TRBV12-3/TRBV12-4,TGTGCCAGCAGGTGGACAGGGTCACCCCTCCACTTT,CASRWTGSPLHF
.,.,TRBJ2-3,TRBV7-2,TGTGCCAGCAGCACATCAGAAGATACGCAGTATTTT,CASSTSEDTQYF
.,.,TRBJ1-6,TRBV4-3,TGCGCCAGCAGCCAAGATAAAGGCCTGACACCCCTCCACTTT,CASSQDKGLTPLHF
.,.,TRBJ1-2,TRBV6-1,TGTGCCACCGCGACAGGATTTAACTATGGCTACACCTTC,CATATGFNYGYTF
.,few,TRBJ2-5,TRBV7-8,TGTGCCAGCAGCTTATTGGGGCCGGGAGAGGAGACCCAGTACTTC,CASSLLGPGEETQYF
.,many,TRBJ2-1,TRBV12-3/TRBV12-4,TGTGCCAGCAGTTTCACAGGGGAGGGTGAGCAGTTCTTC,CASSFTGEGEQFF
.,few,TRBJ2-7,TRBV12-3/TRBV12-4,TGTGCCAGCAGTTTCGTCGGGCCTGACTACGAGCAGTACTTC,CASSFVGPDYEQYF
.,.,TRBJ2-6,TRBV25-1,TGTGCCAGCGGATACGGCTCTGGGGCCAACGTCCTGACTTTC,CASGYGSGANVLTF
.,many,TRBJ1-6,TRBV20-1,TGCAGTGCTAGAGACAGGGAAAGAGACTATAATTCACCCCTCCACTTT,CSARDRERDYNSPLHF
TRBD1,.,TRBJ2-1,TRBV7-9,TGTGCCAGCAGCTTAACAGGGGGCAGTTCGCGAAATGAGCAGTTCTTC,CASSLTGGSSRNEQFF
TRBD1,.,TRBJ2-3,TRBV2,TGTGCCAGCAGTCCCCAAATTGGGACAGGGATGGCGAGAGATACGCAGTATTTT,CASSPQIGTGMARDTQYF